A single sample is the source of the 29 T cell receptor beta chains below, sequenced in a study of blood T cells in healthy people across ages. Primers used in a second PCR of roughly 6 to 12 cycles were a sample-barcoded 5' primer and a J-beta primer mix. TCRdb passed the 5' RACE reads through MiXCR, listing each CDR3 protein once. The sample contains about 730,000 distinct CDR3 sequences, about 40% of which appear only once. Sequenced material: blood. These receptors were taken from a woman aged 60-75 years in good health.

To note about this clonotype: An end of the junction does not agree with germline; a read error may underlie this. This chain links TRBV10-3 with TRBJ2-1; unclear D gene. Germline-derived CDR1 and CDR2 are ENHRY and SYGVKD. The CDR3 totals 14 residues. This CDR3 is CAISESNNYHEQFF. CDR3 DNA sequence: TGTGCCATCAGTGAGTCGAATAACTACCATGAGCAGTTCTTC.

This clonotype was detected only a few times. The chain joins TRBV6-2 or TRBV6-3 to TRBJ2-7; 9 bases are shared with TRBD2. Germline V gene sequence: CDR1 MNHEY, CDR2 SVGEGT. J gave up 4 bases and V 7 bases, and 14 bases lay outside the gene matches. This CDR3 is 16 amino acids long. The CDR3 reads CASIPTVREGGYEQYF. The CDR3 region has the DNA TGTGCCAGCATCCCGACGGTGCGGGAGGGAGGGTACGAGCAGTACTTC.

This chain links TRBV28 with TRBJ2-4, with D perhaps matching TRBD2 (6 bases). The better agreement between TRBJ2-7 and the DNA end casts doubt on the J call. Germline V gene data show CDR1 as MDHEN and CDR2 as SYDVKM. This CDR3 spans 14 amino acids. Here the CDR3 DNA reads TGTGCCAGCAGGGCCCCTGGGGGAGGCAACGAGCAGTACTTC. Translated, it gives CASRAPGGGNEQYF.

The chain uses TRBV4-1 and TRBJ2-3; 8 bases align to TRBD2. This CDR3 comprises 16 residues. Germline V gene lookup returns CDR1 MGHRA and CDR2 YSYEKL. After removal of 0 bases from V and 1 base from J, the junction contained 3 bases not matched to a gene. CDR3 in DNA: TGCGCCAGCAGCCAAGACCGGCGGGGGGGCACAGATACGCAGTATTTT. It translates to CASSQDRRGGTDTQYF.

V gene TRBV6-6 combines with J gene TRBJ2-3; tentatively, D is TRBD2 (6 bases). The germline CDR1 and CDR2 sequences are MNHNY and SVGAGI (reference sequence). The CDR3 loop spans 13 amino acids. The ends were cut back, 7 bases at V and 1 base at J, with 9 bases in the middle. The CDR3 region has the DNA TGTGCCAGCAATACGGGGGGCACAGATACGCAGTATTTT. Translating it yields CASNTGGTDTQYF.

The chain joins TRBV20-1 to TRBJ2-5, with 7 positions matching TRBD2. V lost 1 base to trimming and J lost 5 bases; unmatched junction nucleotides: 7. In germline, CDR1 is DFQATT, CDR2 SNEGSKA (reference sequence). The CDR3 is made up of 14 amino acids. The DNA of the CDR3 is TGCAGTGCTAGAGTGCCGGGAGGAAGGGAGACCCAGTACTTC. Translation gives CSARVPGGRETQYF.

V gene TRBV29-1 combines with J gene TRBJ2-3, with 9 bases identical to TRBD1. There are 16 residues in the CDR3. The germline V gene encodes CDR1 SQVTM and CDR2 ANQGSEA. Trimming cost V 6 bases and J 4 bases; bases outside gene matches: 14. CDR3 bases: TGCAGCGTGGGGGGCGGGACAGGGATTAACCCAGATACGCAGTATTTT. As protein: CSVGGGTGINPDTQYF.

In this sample, this clonotype turned up once. The rearrangement joins TRBV12-3 or TRBV12-4 to TRBJ1-1; 7 nucleotides agree with TRBD1. After removal of 5 bases from V and 10 bases from J, the junction contained 13 bases not matched to a gene. The CDR3 length is 14 residues. The CDR3 here is CASSIDGGQAPAFF. In DNA form, the CDR3 reads TGTGCCAGCAGTATAGACGGTGGACAGGCCCCAGCTTTCTTT.

The rearrangement links TRBV28 to TRBJ2-1; the D gene could be TRBD1 or TRBD2 (6 bases each). There are 15 residues in the CDR3. Germline V lookup: CDR1 MDHEN, CDR2 SYDVKM. V dropped 2 bases and J dropped 9 bases, with 17 bases sitting between them. DNA of the CDR3: TGTGCCAGCAGTTTAAAGGGGGGTCCCTCGGGTGAGCAGTTCTTC. It codes for CASSLKGGPSGEQFF.

Remarks on this clonotype: This clone may be a read error of a much larger clone one base away. The chain combines TRBV6-5 with TRBJ2-1, with D uncertain. From germline, CDR1 is MNHEY and CDR2 SVGAGI. CDR3 size: 11 residues. The germline V and J ends were trimmed by 2 bases and 8 bases, with 4 bases remaining between them. The CDR3, as DNA: TGTGCCAGCAGTTACCTCTATGAGCAGTTCTTC. The encoded protein is CASSYLYEQFF.

The chain recombines TRBV5-1 with TRBJ1-1; 9 bases match TRBD1. Trimming took 0 bases from V and 5 from J; bases not matched to a gene: 11. The CDR3 is 17 amino acids. Germline CDR1 SGHRS, CDR2 YFSETQ. The CDR3, as DNA: TGCGCCAGCAGCTTGGAGGTATCGGTGGGGACAGGGACTGAAGCTTTCTTT. Encoded protein: CASSLEVSVGTGTEAFF.

This clonotype was observed a handful of times. The chain has TRBV5-1 and TRBJ2-7; D might be TRBD1 or TRBD2, each matching 5 bases. The CDR3 contains 16 residues. Trimming took off 4 bases at V and 7 bases at J, with 24 bases between the two ends. CDR1 and CDR2 (germline): SGHRS, YFSETQ. CDR3 sequence reads: CASSRTGTSTGNEQYF. The CDR3 DNA is TGCGCCAGCAGCCGAACCGGGACCTCTACGGGCAATGAGCAGTACTTC.

On this clonotype itself: This may be a read error, as it is one base from a much larger clone. As DNA, the CDR3 is TGCAGTGCTAGCTTAGGGTCCCGAGGTAATGAAAAACTGTTTTTT. It yields the protein CSASLGSRGNEKLFF. The gene calls are TRBV20-1 and TRBJ1-4; D unresolved. Per the germline V gene, CDR1 is DFQATT and CDR2 is SNEGSKA (reference sequence). The CDR3 is made up of 15 amino acids. Trimming left V 3 bases short and J 4 bases short, with 15 bases between.

V is TRBV6-6 and J is TRBJ1-6, with D unresolved. There are 15 residues in the CDR3. The V gene's germline CDR1 is MNHNY and CDR2 SVGAGI (reference sequence). V shed 2 bases and J shed 8 bases, with 13 bases lying between them. The CDR3 reads CASSYRPRGDSPLHF. For the CDR3, the DNA is TGTGCCAGCAGTTACCGGCCCCGGGGAGATTCACCCCTCCACTTT.

As concerns this clonotype: A single base separates this from a much larger clone, so it may be a read error. The V and J genes are TRBV7-3 and TRBJ2-1; possible D gene TRBD2, 6 bases. TRBJ2-7 explains the end of the DNA better; the J call may be wrong. Germline loops: CDR1 SGHTA, CDR2 FQGTGA. This CDR3 comprises 13 residues. In DNA, the CDR3 is TGTGCCAGCTCAGCGGGCTCCTACAATGAGCAGTACTTC. Residues: CASSAGSYNEQYF.

The chain employs TRBV28 and TRBJ2-1; 8 bases line up with TRBD1. The V segment lost 8 bases and the J segment 4 bases; nucleotides outside the gene matches: 7. In germline, CDR1 is MDHEN, CDR2 SYDVKM. The CDR3 spans 14 residues. The CDR3 protein is CASQMTGVYNEQFF. The CDR3 DNA reads as TGTGCCAGCCAGATGACAGGGGTATACAATGAGCAGTTCTTC.

In this sample, this clonotype turned up a few times. V and J are TRBV20-1 and TRBJ2-3; a possible D gene is TRBD2 (7 bases). Germline assignment: CDR1 DFQATT and CDR2 SNEGSKA (reference sequence). Trimming took off 6 bases at V and 2 bases at J, with 15 bases between the two ends. CDR3 length: 14 amino acids. The CDR3 DNA reads TGCAGTGCCCCCCGGGGGGCCCCCACAGATACGCAGTATTTT. Translation: CSAPRGAPTDTQYF.

The rearrangement joins TRBV4-2 to TRBJ1-5; D might be TRBD1 (5 bases). Germline lookup yields CDR1 LGHNA and CDR2 YNFKEQ. Trimming removed 4 bases from V and 4 bases from J, with 14 bases in between. This CDR3 has 15 residues. CDR3 region: CASSPWPGGNQPQHF. The CDR3 DNA reads TGTGCCAGCAGCCCTTGGCCCGGGGGTAATCAGCCCCAGCATTTT.

The gene calls are TRBV6-1 and TRBJ2-2; 7 bases match TRBD2. After removal of 5 bases from V and 5 bases from J, the junction contained 11 bases not matched to a gene. Germline V gene lookup returns CDR1 MNHNS and CDR2 SASEGT. CDR3 size: 16 residues. In DNA, the CDR3 is TGTGCCAGCAGTACCCATTTGGGGGGGGGGACCGGGGAGCTGTTTTTT. Translated, it gives CASSTHLGGGTGELFF.

This clonotype was seen only a few times. The chain links TRBV12-3 or TRBV12-4 to TRBJ2-5; possibly TRBD1 for D (5 bases). The J call is doubtful: the DNA matches TRBJ2-1 better. CDR3 length equals 14 residues. In DNA form, the CDR3 reads TGTGCCAGCAGTTTAACCCGACAGCAAGAGACCCAGTTCTTC. It encodes CASSLTRQQETQFF.

The CDR3 sequence: CASSLKTVDETQYF. CDR3 in DNA: TGTGCCAGCAGCTTAAAAACGGTGGATGAGACCCAGTACTTC. The chain links TRBV13 to TRBJ2-5; D is undetermined. The V gene's germline CDR1 is PRHDT and CDR2 FYEKMQ (reference sequence). V shed 2 bases and J shed 5 bases, with 12 bases lying between them. The CDR3 has 14 amino acids.

The rearrangement links TRBV28 to TRBJ2-3; no reliable D call. V dropped 6 bases and J dropped 8 bases, with 18 bases sitting between them. The CDR3 extends over 14 amino acids. Per the germline V gene, CDR1 is MDHEN and CDR2 is SYDVKM. CDR3 sequence reads: CASSPRWSEGTQYF. As DNA, the CDR3 is TGTGCCAGCAGCCCCCGGTGGTCAGAAGGTACGCAGTATTTT.

The chain recombines TRBV11-2 with TRBJ1-2; the D is unclear. This CDR3 has 14 amino acids. Trimming left V 5 bases short and J 1 base short, with 11 bases between. The V gene's germline CDR1 is SGHAT and CDR2 FQNNGV. The chain's CDR3 is CASSVSGDNYGYTF. In nucleotides, the CDR3 is TGTGCCAGCAGCGTCTCAGGTGATAACTATGGCTACACCTTC. Based on the CDR3 plus reference TRBV11-2 and TRBJ1-2, the full variable domain is EAGVAQSPRYKIIEKRQSVAFWCNPISGHATLYWYQQILGQGPKLLIQFQNNGVVDDSQLPKDRFSAERLKGVDSTLKIQPAKLEDSAVYLCASSVSGDNYGYTFGSGTRLTVV.

This clonotype has a single count. In nucleotides, the CDR3 is TGTGCCAGCAGCTTAGGGCGTAGGCCCGGGGAGCTGTTTTTT. Protein sequence: CASSLGRRPGELFF. The chain links TRBV7-2 to TRBJ2-2; D call uncertain. The CDR3 sequence is 14 residues long. CDR1 is SGHTA and CDR2 is FQGNSA in the germline V gene. The germline V and J ends were trimmed by 1 base and 6 bases, with 9 bases remaining between them.

The V call is TRBV10-3, the J call TRBJ2-5; 11 bases line up with TRBD2. Per germline, CDR1 ENHRY and CDR2 SYGVKD. J was trimmed by 5 bases and V by 0 bases; bases with no gene match: 8. This CDR3 spans 17 amino acids. CDR3 bases: TGTGCCATCAGTGAGTCGAATAGCGGGGGGGGAAAGGAGACCCAGTACTTC. It encodes CAISESNSGGGKETQYF.

The V and J genes are TRBV18 and TRBJ2-3; 7 bases fit TRBD1. V lost 3 bases, J lost 3 bases, and 6 bases stayed unmatched. CDR1 KGHSH and CDR2 LQKENI come from the germline V gene. This CDR3 is 15 amino acids long. CDR3 sequence reads: CASSPGTESTDTQYF. For the CDR3, the DNA is TGTGCCAGCTCACCCGGGACAGAATCTACAGATACGCAGTATTTT.

The table lists this clonotype with many counts. The chain employs TRBV9 and TRBJ2-3; unclear D gene. Trimming removed 3 bases at V and 6 bases at J, with 8 bases between. Germline-derived CDR1 and CDR2 are SGDLS and YYNGEE. The CDR3 runs to 12 residues. Here the CDR3 DNA reads TGTGCCAGCAGCGAGCAGGCGGATACGCAGTATTTT. It encodes CASSEQADTQYF.

A word on this clonotype: The junction departs from germline at one end; a sequencing error may be responsible. The chain recombines TRBV12-3 or TRBV12-4 with TRBJ2-1; D is perhaps TRBD1 (6 bases). The CDR3 runs to 14 residues. CDR3 region: CASSAWTDYNGQFF. The CDR3 bases are TGTGCCAGCAGCGCATGGACAGACTACAATGGGCAGTTCTTC.

The chain is built from TRBV7-9 and TRBJ2-3; D possibly uses TRBD1 or TRBD2 (5 bases each). Deletions cut 8 bases from V and 0 bases from J, with 15 bases between. The CDR3 is made up of 15 amino acids. CDR1 SEHNR and CDR2 FQNEAQ come from the germline V gene (reference sequence). The CDR3 reads CASPGAVTSTDTQYF. The CDR3 nucleotides are TGTGCCAGCCCCGGGGCGGTGACTAGCACAGATACGCAGTATTTT.